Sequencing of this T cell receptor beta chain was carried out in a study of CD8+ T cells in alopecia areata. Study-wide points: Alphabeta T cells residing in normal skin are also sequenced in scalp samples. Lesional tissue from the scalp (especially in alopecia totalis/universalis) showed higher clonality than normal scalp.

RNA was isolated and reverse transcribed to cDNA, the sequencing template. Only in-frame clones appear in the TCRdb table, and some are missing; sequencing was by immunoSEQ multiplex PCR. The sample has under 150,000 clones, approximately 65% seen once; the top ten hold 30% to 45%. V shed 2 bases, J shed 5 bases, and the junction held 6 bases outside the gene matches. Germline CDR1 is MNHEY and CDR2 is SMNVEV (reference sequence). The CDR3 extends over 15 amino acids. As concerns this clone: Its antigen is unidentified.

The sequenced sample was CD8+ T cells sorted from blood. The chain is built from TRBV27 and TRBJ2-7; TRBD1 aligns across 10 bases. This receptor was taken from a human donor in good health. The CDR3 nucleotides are TGTGCCAGCAGTTTACCCGGGACAGGGGATGACGAGCAGTACTTC. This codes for CASSLPGTGDDEQYF.